The 24 T cell receptor beta chains in this list originate from one sample, sequenced in a study of cytomegalovirus exposure and HLA in healthy donors. PCR was performed using 60 Vbeta and 13 Jbeta primers. Generated by immunoSEQ multiplex PCR, the TCRdb table keeps only in-frame clones and is missing some. The sample consists of 77,000 or so clones, roughly 80% of them appearing once. The sample consisted of PBMCs. These receptors were taken from a woman in her 40s in good health and CMV-seronegative.

In this sample, this clone turned up a few times. The J gene is TRBJ2-3, the V gene TRBV25-1; 14 nucleotides agree with TRBD2. Per the germline V gene, CDR1 is MGHDK and CDR2 is SYGVNS. The ends lost 5 bases at V and 4 bases at J; junction bases unmatched: 8. The CDR3 contains 17 residues. This CDR3 reads CASSTWTSGGLADTQYF. CDR3 sequence (DNA): TGTGCCAGCAGTACCTGGACTAGCGGGGGGTTAGCAGATACGCAGTATTTT.

This clone appeared once. The chain employs TRBV12-2 and TRBJ2-1; TRBD2 reflects the table's D call only, with no check against the DNA. TRBV12-2 is described as a pseudogene. The CDR3 is 19 amino acids. CDR3 in amino acids: CASRLASPTGGSAYNEQFF. The CDR3 DNA sequence: TGTGCAAGTCGCTTAGCGAGCCCCACTGGCGGGAGTGCCTACAATGAGCAGTTCTTC.

The V and J genes are TRBV9 and TRBJ2-1; 7 bases line up with TRBD2. The CDR3 length is 14 residues. Germline lookup yields CDR1 SGDLS and CDR2 YYNGEE. V was clipped by 4 bases and J by 5 bases; unmatched bases: 6. CDR3 nucleotides: TGTGCCAGCAGCCCGAGCGGGAAGGACAATGAGCAGTTCTTC. Translating it yields CASSPSGKDNEQFF. Full variable domain (missing parts from reference TRBV9 and TRBJ2-1): DSGVTQTPKHLITATGQRVTLRCSPRSGDLSVYWYQQSLDQGLQFLIQYYNGEERAKGNILERFSAQQFPDLHSELNLSSLELGDSALYFCASSPSGKDNEQFFGPGTRLTVL.

The rearrangement joins TRBV9 to TRBJ2-7; 10 bases match TRBD2. The V gene's germline CDR1 is SGDLS and CDR2 YYNGEE. The V segment lost 2 bases and the J segment 4 bases; nucleotides outside the gene matches: 3. This CDR3 contains 14 residues. The CDR3 here is CASSVASGGYEQYF. Here the CDR3 DNA reads TGTGCCAGCAGCGTTGCTAGCGGGGGTTACGAGCAGTACTTC.

In regard to this clone: Within the sample, other DNA sequences also encode this same CDR3. The chain's CDR3 is CASSLGVLGAGYGYTF. The CDR3 bases are TGTGCCAGCAGCTTAGGAGTGTTGGGGGCAGGGTATGGCTACACCTTC. This rearrangement joins TRBV7-8 to TRBJ1-2; a possible D gene is TRBD1 (6 bases). The CDR3 is 16 residues long. The ends were cut back, 1 base at V and 5 bases at J, with 17 bases in the middle. In germline, CDR1 is SGHVS, CDR2 FQNEAQ.

The J gene is TRBJ2-3, the V gene TRBV30; 8 positions match TRBD2. This CDR3 is 21 amino acids long. V was clipped by 0 bases and J by 1 base; unmatched bases: 21. Germline V gene lookup returns CDR1 GTSNPN and CDR2 SVGIG (reference sequence). The CDR3 region is CAWSVPLGVSGGASGTDTQYF. The CDR3 DNA sequence: TGTGCCTGGAGTGTTCCCCTTGGGGTGTCCGGGGGGGCCAGTGGCACAGATACGCAGTATTTT.

The chain couples TRBV5-1 to TRBJ2-5; 7 bases are shared with TRBD1. Losses at the gene ends were 4 bases for V and 1 base for J; bases not matched to a gene: 7. The germline V gene encodes CDR1 SGHRS and CDR2 YFSETQ. The CDR3 is made up of 15 amino acids. Here the CDR3 reads CASSPDREFQETQYF. DNA for the CDR3: TGCGCCAGCAGCCCTGACAGGGAGTTCCAAGAGACCCAGTACTTC.

This sequence joins TRBV30 and TRBJ1-1, with D possibly matching TRBD1 (6 bases). V lost 0 bases and J lost 0, with 11 bases in between. The CDR3 totals 15 residues. Looked up from germline, CDR1 is GTSNPN and CDR2 is SVGIG (reference sequence). The CDR3 bases are TGTGCCTGGAGTGTACAGGGCAGCATGAACACTGAAGCTTTCTTT. This sequence encodes CAWSVQGSMNTEAFF.

A word on this clone: The junction shows a germline mismatch at one end, possibly a read error. V usage is TRBV6-5 and J usage is TRBJ2-4, with TRBD2 matching over 10 bases. Germline values: CDR1 MNHEY, CDR2 SVGAGI. CDR3 length: 14 amino acids. CDR3 loop: CASSGSGASGRIHF. Here the CDR3 DNA reads TGTGCCAGCAGTGGAAGTGGAGCTAGCGGGAGAATCCACTTC.

This clone has only a few counts. The V gene is TRBV25-1, the J gene TRBJ1-2; D is unclear. The length of the CDR3 is 14 residues. V was trimmed by 7 bases and J by 0 bases, leaving 12 bases between them. Germline V CDR1 and CDR2: MGHDK, SYGVNS. This CDR3 reads CASKEGGPNYGYTF. Here the CDR3 DNA reads TGTGCCAGCAAGGAGGGCGGACCTAACTATGGCTACACCTTC.

The gene calls are TRBV7-3 and TRBJ2-1; 7 positions match TRBD2. Germline trimming cut 1 base from V and 3 bases from J; bases unmatched to any gene: 0. Germline V lookup: CDR1 SGHTA, CDR2 FQGTGA. The CDR3 sequence is 14 residues long. CDR3: CASSLSGSYNEQFF. In DNA form, the CDR3 reads TGTGCCAGCAGCTTAAGCGGGAGCTACAATGAGCAGTTCTTC.

The chain uses TRBV11-3 and TRBJ2-6, with D possibly being TRBD1 (5 bases). This CDR3 is built from 15 residues. Germline V lookup: CDR1 SGHNT, CDR2 YENEEA. The V gene lost 1 base and the J gene lost 2 bases, with 6 bases spanning the gap. The CDR3 spells CASSLGGAGANVLTF. Written as DNA, the CDR3 is TGTGCCAGCAGCTTAGGGGGCGCTGGGGCCAACGTCCTGACTTTC.

This chain uses TRBV9 with TRBJ2-5; no clear D. Germline CDR1 and CDR2: SGDLS and YYNGEE. Trimming stripped 0 bases from V and 1 base from J, with 10 bases between. The CDR3 covers 15 residues. CDR3 amino acids: CASSVARDPQETQYF. CDR3 in DNA: TGTGCCAGCAGCGTAGCTAGAGACCCCCAAGAGACCCAGTACTTC.

There are a few counts of this clone. J is TRBJ2-1 and V is TRBV7-9; 12 positions match TRBD2. The CDR3 covers 14 residues. With 5 bases clipped from V and 10 bases from J, the junction kept 6 bases outside the gene matches. Germline assignment: CDR1 SEHNR and CDR2 FQNEAQ (reference sequence). The CDR3 region has the DNA TGTGCCAGCAGCGCTAGCGGGGGGGTTGAGGAGCAGTTCTTC. Its translation is CASSASGGVEEQFF.

The rearrangement links TRBV9 to TRBJ2-3; TRBD2 aligns across 8 bases. Germline V gene sequence: CDR1 SGDLS, CDR2 YYNGEE. CDR3 length: 15 amino acids. V was pared by 1 base and J by 5 bases, with 6 bases of the junction left unmatched. CDR3 in amino acids: CASSVHGGAEDTQYF. The CDR3 region has the DNA TGTGCCAGCAGCGTACACGGGGGGGCGGAAGATACGCAGTATTTT.

This chain uses TRBV7-2 with TRBJ1-2; 9 positions match TRBD1. After removal of 0 bases from V and 6 bases from J, the junction contained 5 bases not matched to a gene. The V gene's germline CDR1 is SGHTA and CDR2 FQGNSA. The CDR3 length is 15 residues. The CDR3 bases are TGTGCCAGCAGCTTAGCCAGGACAGGGGTTAATGGCTACACCTTC. The encoded protein is CASSLARTGVNGYTF.

The rearrangement joins TRBV4-1 to TRBJ1-3; D is possibly TRBD1 (5 bases). This CDR3 has 13 residues. Germline V lookup: CDR1 MGHRA, CDR2 YSYEKL. V shed 6 bases and J shed 4 bases, with 10 bases lying between them. The CDR3 spells CASRGGMGNTIYF. The CDR3 DNA reads TGCGCCAGCAGGGGGGGAATGGGAAACACCATATATTTT.

This chain joins TRBV5-1 and TRBJ2-7, with 9 bases identical to TRBD1. With 4 bases clipped from V and 2 bases from J, the junction kept 7 bases outside the gene matches. The CDR3 is 15 residues long. Germline assignment: CDR1 SGHRS and CDR2 YFSETQ. The CDR3 DNA is TGCGCCAGCAGCCGGGGACAGGGATTAGCCTACGAGCAGTACTTC. Translating it yields CASSRGQGLAYEQYF.

The chain links TRBV5-1 to TRBJ2-1; 10 nucleotides match TRBD1. CDR3 length: 15 residues. With 4 bases clipped from V and 6 bases from J, the junction kept 7 bases outside the gene matches. Germline CDR1 and CDR2: SGHRS and YFSETQ. DNA for the CDR3: TGCGCCAGCAGCAGGGGACAGGGGAGCTTCAATGAGCAGTTCTTC. This translates into CASSRGQGSFNEQFF.

There are a few counts of this clone. The rearrangement uses TRBV30 and TRBJ2-2; TRBD1 might be the D (6 bases). Germline CDR1 reads GTSNPN; CDR2 reads SVGIG (reference sequence). CDR3 size: 15 residues. Trimming removed 3 bases from V and 3 bases from J, with 14 bases in between. The CDR3 loop is CAWRVGDTDTGELFF. DNA for the CDR3: TGTGCCTGGAGGGTGGGGGACACCGACACCGGGGAGCTGTTTTTT.

This clone was seen a single time. This chain connects TRBV11-3 to TRBJ2-7; D remains ambiguous. The V end lost 1 base, the J end lost 2 bases, and 6 bases lay between the germline ends. CDR1 and CDR2 (germline): SGHNT, YENEEA. CDR3 length: 13 amino acids. CDR3 sequence reads: CASSLGTAYEQYF. Written as DNA, the CDR3 is TGTGCCAGCAGCTTAGGTACAGCCTACGAGCAGTACTTC.

This chain's CDR3 is CASSYSVRPDYNEQFF. The CDR3 coding sequence is TGTGCCAGCAGTTACTCTGTCAGGCCCGATTACAATGAGCAGTTCTTC. This chain joins TRBV6-6 and TRBJ2-1; D is undetermined. Germline assignment: CDR1 MNHNY and CDR2 SVGAGI (reference sequence). With 0 bases removed from V and 4 bases from J, the gap between germline ends came to 13 bases. CDR3 length equals 16 residues.

This chain links TRBV5-1 with TRBJ2-7; tentatively, D is TRBD2 (6 bases). V lost 0 bases, J lost 4 bases, and 8 bases lay in between. The CDR3 is made up of 13 amino acids. Germline-derived CDR1 and CDR2 are SGHRS and YFSETQ. CDR3 sequence: CASSLVEGYEQYF. The CDR3 DNA follows: TGCGCCAGCAGCTTGGTGGAGGGGTACGAGCAGTACTTC. Variable domain in full (rest from reference TRBV5-1 and TRBJ2-7): KAGVTQTPRYLIKTRGQQVTLSCSPISGHRSVSWYQQTPGQGLQFLFEYFSETQRNKGNFPGRFSGRQFSNSRSEMNVSTLELGDSALYLCASSLVEGYEQYFGPGTRLTVT.

This CDR3 is CASIPLPGQGKDEQYF. The CDR3 DNA sequence: TGTGCCAGCATCCCTCTTCCGGGACAGGGTAAGGACGAGCAGTACTTC. This chain joins TRBV27 and TRBJ2-7, with TRBD1 matching 9 bases. In germline, CDR1 is MNHEY, CDR2 SMNVEV (reference sequence). CDR3 length: 16 amino acids. V shed 7 bases, J shed 5 bases, and the junction held 15 bases outside the gene matches.